A single sample gave rise to the 32 T cell receptor beta chains below, sequenced in a study of shared clonotypes between healthy human individuals. TCRdb's table, derived via immunoSEQ multiplex PCR, lists solely in-frame clones and lacks some. The profile shows around 340,000 clones, less than 75% of them singletons. Sequenced sample: memory CD4+ T cells sorted from blood. The subset was: CD45RA-negative fraction. These TCRs come from a man aged 25 to 45 in good health.

With regard to this clone: The same CDR3 can be traced to other DNA sequences in this sample. The CDR3 nucleotides are TGTGCCAGCTCACCGTGGGATACGCAGTATTTT. This codes for CASSPWDTQYF. The J gene is TRBJ2-3, the V gene TRBV18; D uncertain. With 3 bases removed from V and 6 bases from J, the gap between germline ends came to 4 bases. The CDR3 contains 11 residues. CDR1 KGHSH and CDR2 LQKENI come from the germline V gene.

The chain couples TRBV5-4 to TRBJ2-7, with 7 bases that match TRBD1. The CDR3 consists of 12 residues. Germline assignment: CDR1 SGHNT and CDR2 YYREEE (reference sequence). The V segment lost 4 bases and the J segment 5 bases; nucleotides outside the gene matches: 3. The CDR3 loop reads CASSTDRNEQYF. CDR3 in DNA: TGTGCCAGCAGCACGGACAGGAACGAGCAGTACTTC.

This clone was counted a few times. The chain combines TRBV10-2 with TRBJ2-1, with 7 positions matching TRBD2. The CDR3 runs 15 residues. Losses at the gene ends were 0 bases for V and 5 bases for J; bases not matched to a gene: 4. CDR1 and CDR2 from the germline V gene are WSHSY and SAAADI. DNA of the CDR3: TGCGCCAGCAGTGAGTCGCCTAGCGGAGACAATGAGCAGTTCTTC. It codes for CASSESPSGDNEQFF.

This clone was picked up a small number of times. This CDR3 is also generated by other DNA sequences in the sample. The chain has TRBV28 and TRBJ2-7; D gene uncertain. CDR1 and CDR2 (germline): MDHEN, SYDVKM. The V end lost 7 bases, the J end lost 0 bases, and 16 bases lay between the germline ends. The CDR3 loop spans 15 amino acids. The CDR3 spells CASKSPGRSSYEQYF. CDR3 coding DNA: TGTGCCAGCAAGTCCCCGGGCAGAAGCTCCTACGAGCAGTACTTC.

This clone has a handful of counts. This chain joins TRBV10-2 and TRBJ2-5; D may match TRBD1 or TRBD2 (5 bases each). Between the trimmed V and J ends, which lost 4 bases and 5 bases, there was a span of 11 bases. Germline V CDR1 and CDR2: WSHSY, SAAADI. The CDR3 extends over 13 amino acids. The CDR3 here is CASSGGVLETQYF. The CDR3 nucleotides read TGCGCCAGCAGTGGAGGGGTATTGGAGACCCAGTACTTC.

V is TRBV19 and J is TRBJ2-5, with TRBD1 matching 7 bases. CDR1 and CDR2 from the germline V gene are LNHDA and SQIVND (reference sequence). There are 13 residues in the CDR3. V lost 0 bases and J lost 9; bases outside the gene matches: 4. The CDR3 loop is CASSIDPQGPQYF. The DNA for the CDR3 is TGTGCCAGTAGTATAGACCCACAGGGGCCCCAGTACTTC.

This chain joins TRBV4-1 and TRBJ1-1; TRBD1 aligns across 7 bases. This CDR3 region has 15 residues. Per germline, CDR1 MGHRA and CDR2 YSYEKL. The trim removed 1 base at V and 1 base at J, leaving 3 bases unmatched. The CDR3 is CASSQGGTANTEAFF. In DNA form, the CDR3 reads TGCGCCAGCAGCCAAGGTGGGACAGCGAACACTGAAGCTTTCTTT.

This clone appeared a few times. V gene TRBV19 combines with J gene TRBJ1-3; possibly TRBD1 for D (5 bases). V was shortened by 7 bases and J by 2 bases, with 12 bases between the two germline ends. Looked up from germline, CDR1 is LNHDA and CDR2 is SQIVND (reference sequence). CDR3 length: 14 amino acids. The CDR3 region has the DNA TGTGCCAGTACAAGTGGGGCGGCTGGAAACACCATATATTTT. As protein: CASTSGAAGNTIYF.

This chain links TRBV6-5 with TRBJ2-7, with 7 bases that match TRBD2. Germline V gene data show CDR1 as MNHEY and CDR2 as SVGAGI. The trim removed 6 bases at V and 5 bases at J, leaving 10 bases unmatched. CDR3 size: 14 residues. The CDR3 nucleotides read TGTGCCAGCAGGAGGGGCGGGAGACCGCACGAGCAGTACTTC. It encodes CASRRGGRPHEQYF.

This clone has a handful of counts. The chain is built from TRBV27 and TRBJ1-5; no clear D gene. CDR3 length equals 14 residues. Between the trimmed V and J ends, which lost 3 bases and 3 bases, there was a span of 9 bases. CDR1 is MNHEY and CDR2 is SMNVEV in the germline V gene (reference sequence). This CDR3 reads CASSFDGSNQPQHF. CDR3 nucleotides: TGTGCCAGCAGTTTCGATGGCTCCAATCAGCCCCAGCATTTT.

This rearrangement joins TRBV2 to TRBJ1-3, with a possible D match to TRBD1 (6 bases). The V and J ends lost 7 bases and 0 bases respectively, with 16 bases between them. The V gene's germline CDR1 is SNHLY and CDR2 FYNNEI. The CDR3 covers 16 residues. In DNA, the CDR3 is TGTGCCAGCAACGACAGGATCTTTAGCTCTGGAAACACCATATATTTT. The encoded protein is CASNDRIFSSGNTIYF.

J is TRBJ1-2 and V is TRBV2; TRBD1 aligns across 9 bases. V gave up 5 bases and J gave up 7 bases; unmatched junction bases: 11. This CDR3 is built from 15 residues. Per the germline V gene, CDR1 is SNHLY and CDR2 is FYNNEI. The CDR3 spells CASSYIRDRASGYTF. For the CDR3, the DNA is TGTGCCAGCAGTTACATCCGGGACAGGGCTTCTGGCTACACCTTC.

The genes are TRBV5-1 and TRBJ2-7, with 9 bases that match TRBD1. The CDR3 covers 16 residues. The V and J ends lost 4 bases and 3 bases, in that order; junction bases with no gene match: 11. From germline, CDR1 is SGHRS and CDR2 YFSETQ. The CDR3 region has the DNA TGCGCCAGCAGCAAGGGACAGGCGACAGGGGGCTACGAGCAGTACTTC. Protein: CASSKGQATGGYEQYF.

Of note for this clone: Other DNA sequences of this sample code for an identical CDR3. The chain combines TRBV5-1 with TRBJ2-2; either TRBD1 or TRBD2 may fit D (5 bases each). Between the trimmed V and J ends, which lost 0 bases and 1 base, there was a span of 10 bases. The germline CDR1 and CDR2 sequences are SGHRS and YFSETQ. This CDR3 is built from 16 residues. In DNA form, the CDR3 reads TGCGCCAGCAGCTTGGCCGGGACGGGGAACACCGGGGAGCTGTTTTTT. This encodes CASSLAGTGNTGELFF. The whole variable domain, filled in from reference TRBV5-1 and TRBJ2-2, reads KAGVTQTPRYLIKTRGQQVTLSCSPISGHRSVSWYQQTPGQGLQFLFEYFSETQRNKGNFPGRFSGRQFSNSRSEMNVSTLELGDSALYLCASSLAGTGNTGELFFGEGSRLTVL.

This clone has at least ten counts. The rearrangement uses TRBV5-4 and TRBJ1-3; TRBD1 agrees at 8 bases. This CDR3 is 16 amino acids long. V was clipped by 4 bases and J by 0 bases; unmatched bases: 6. Germline V lookup: CDR1 SGHNT, CDR2 YYREEE (reference sequence). CDR3 amino acids: CASSTRQGISGNTIYF. In DNA form, the CDR3 reads TGTGCCAGCAGCACCAGACAGGGGATCTCTGGAAACACCATATATTTT.

The chain recombines TRBV2 with TRBJ2-7; the D is unclear. Germline lookup yields CDR1 SNHLY and CDR2 FYNNEI. V was trimmed by 3 bases and J by 6 bases, leaving 9 bases between them. The CDR3 runs to 12 residues. The CDR3 region is CASSDLVGEQYF. The CDR3 DNA is TGTGCCAGCAGTGACCTAGTAGGCGAGCAGTACTTC.

The V gene is TRBV5-6, the J gene TRBJ2-4; 9 bases map to TRBD1. The CDR3 has 13 amino acids. The V gene's germline CDR1 is SGHDT and CDR2 YYEEEE. V shed 5 bases and J 6 bases; nucleotides not matched to a gene: 3. This CDR3 reads CASSQGQGNIQYF. The CDR3 DNA reads as TGTGCCAGCAGTCAGGGACAGGGAAACATTCAGTACTTC.

Comment on this clone: Mismatch with germline at one junction end may stem from a read error. The V call is TRBV9, the J call TRBJ2-1; no clear D. Germline V lookup: CDR1 SGDLS, CDR2 YYNGEE. The CDR3 consists of 13 residues. CDR3 amino acids: CASSLQGLNEQFF. CDR3 in DNA: TGTGCCAGCAGCCTCCAAGGTCTGAATGAACAGTTCTTC.

The chain couples TRBV4-3 to TRBJ1-1, with D hard to call. Trimming shortened V by 0 bases and J by 7 bases, and 9 bases separated the two germline ends. The CDR3 has 13 amino acids. Germline CDR1 LGHNA, CDR2 YSLEER. This CDR3 is CASSQDLGGEAFF. CDR3 nucleotide sequence: TGCGCCAGCAGCCAAGATCTAGGAGGTGAAGCTTTCTTT.

This chain uses TRBV18 with TRBJ2-5; 8 bases are shared with TRBD2. The length of the CDR3 is 16 residues. After removal of 1 base from V and 4 bases from J, the junction contained 8 bases not matched to a gene. In germline, CDR1 is KGHSH, CDR2 LQKENI. CDR3 region: CASSPLTSGALETQYF. CDR3 in DNA: TGTGCCAGCTCACCACTAACTAGCGGAGCCTTAGAGACCCAGTACTTC.

This clone was counted only a few times. The chain combines TRBV4-3 with TRBJ1-1; D gene ambiguous. The V gene lost 5 bases and the J gene lost 2 bases, with 24 bases spanning the gap. The CDR3 extends over 18 amino acids. The V gene's germline CDR1 is LGHNA and CDR2 YSLEER. CDR3 nucleotides: TGCGCCAGCAGCACTTCCAGCGCGTTTGGGCAGCTAAACACTGAAGCTTTCTTT. Its protein product is CASSTSSAFGQLNTEAFF.

The chain combines TRBV11-2 with TRBJ2-1; TRBD1 aligns across 8 bases. J lost 3 bases, V lost 3 bases, and 4 bases had no gene match. The CDR3 covers 15 residues. Germline V gene data show CDR1 as SGHAT and CDR2 as FQNNGV. Written as DNA, the CDR3 is TGTGCCAGCAGCTTTAGTGGACAGGGCTACAATGAGCAGTTCTTC. Translation: CASSFSGQGYNEQFF.

The chain uses TRBV7-8 and TRBJ1-1; TRBD1 matches 9 bases. CDR1 is SGHVS, CDR2 FQNEAQ, per germline. The CDR3 runs to 18 residues. V lost 5 bases to trimming and J lost 5 bases; unmatched junction nucleotides: 18. The CDR3, as DNA: TGTGCCAGCAGCAAAAGGGATGCGACAGGGGGGTTTATGACTGAAGCTTTCTTT. The encoded protein is CASSKRDATGGFMTEAFF.

DNA for the CDR3: TGTGCCAGTAGTATATTCAAGCCTCAGGGCGCTGAAGCTTTCTTT. Its translation is CASSIFKPQGAEAFF. This sequence joins TRBV19 and TRBJ1-1; D may be TRBD1 (5 bases). With 2 bases removed from V and 6 bases from J, the gap between germline ends came to 16 bases. Germline V gene sequence: CDR1 LNHDA, CDR2 SQIVND (reference sequence). The CDR3 totals 15 residues. The whole variable domain, remainder taken from reference TRBV19 and TRBJ1-1, is DGGITQSPKYLFRKEGQNVTLSCEQNLNHDAMYWYRQDPGQGLRLIYYSQIVNDFQKGDIAEGYSVSREKKESFPLTVTSAQKNPTAFYLCASSIFKPQGAEAFFGQGTRLTVV.

This rearrangement joins TRBV2 to TRBJ2-2; no clear D. This CDR3 contains 15 residues. Trimming pared 4 bases from V and 2 bases from J, leaving 11 bases between. In germline, CDR1 is SNHLY, CDR2 FYNNEI. The DNA for the CDR3 is TGTGCCAGCAGTGCTGTGGGGTTCAACACCGGGGAGCTGTTTTTT. Residues: CASSAVGFNTGELFF.

V and J are TRBV18 and TRBJ2-5; no definite D call. The CDR3 is 13 amino acids. Germline V gives CDR1 KGHSH, CDR2 LQKENI. Trimming cost V 2 bases and J 5 bases, with 9 bases left between them. CDR3 DNA: TGTGCCAGCTCACCAGTTGGTTGGGAGACCCAGTACTTC. Protein product: CASSPVGWETQYF.

J is TRBJ1-2 and V is TRBV7-9; 9 bases line up with TRBD1. There are 14 residues in the CDR3. Germline V gene lookup returns CDR1 SEHNR and CDR2 FQNEAQ (reference sequence). The V segment lost 5 bases and the J segment 1 base; nucleotides outside the gene matches: 2. CDR3 amino acids: CASSRTGVNYGYTF. The CDR3 DNA follows: TGTGCCAGCAGCCGGACAGGGGTTAACTATGGCTACACCTTC.

Points on this clone: At one boundary the junction diverges from the germline segment, which might be a read error. The chain links TRBV5-6 to TRBJ2-1, with D unresolved. The length of the CDR3 is 12 residues. Per the germline V gene, CDR1 is SGHDT and CDR2 is YYEEEE. The CDR3 DNA reads TGTGCCAGCAGCTTGGCTGGAGTCCAGGCGCTCTTC. Its translation is CASSLAGVQALF. The entire variable domain, with the rest obtained from reference TRBV5-6 and TRBJ2-1, is as follows: DAGVTQSPTHLIKTRGQQVTLRCSPKSGHDTVSWYQQALGQGPQFIFQYYEEEERQRGNFPDRFSGHQFPNYSSELNVNALLLGDSALYLCASSLAGVQALFGPGTRLTVL.

The chain is built from TRBV5-1 and TRBJ1-3; 7 nucleotides line up with TRBD1. Germline loops: CDR1 SGHRS, CDR2 YFSETQ. This CDR3 is built from 16 residues. The junction had 6 bases not matched to a gene; V was cut back by 3 bases and J by 0 bases. The CDR3 nucleotides are TGCGCCAGCAGCTCTTCGGGACAGAACTCTGGAAACACCATATATTTT. This encodes CASSSSGQNSGNTIYF.

This chain connects TRBV7-9 to TRBJ2-2; the match to TRBD1 covers 7 bases. Germline V gene data show CDR1 as SEHNR and CDR2 as FQNEAQ (reference sequence). J was trimmed by 5 bases and V by 5 bases; bases with no gene match: 5. The CDR3 is 14 amino acids. The CDR3 here is CASSLQTGTGELFF. The CDR3 DNA reads as TGTGCCAGCAGCCTCCAGACAGGGACCGGGGAGCTGTTTTTT.

The DNA for the CDR3 is TGTGCCAGTCAACTCCGGGACAGGTTCTACGAGCAGTACTTC. Translated, it gives CASQLRDRFYEQYF. The genes are TRBV28 and TRBJ2-7; 8 bases are shared with TRBD1. The germline V gene encodes CDR1 MDHEN and CDR2 SYDVKM. The J segment lost 3 bases and the V segment lost 9 bases, leaving 10 bases of the junction unmatched. The CDR3 spans 14 residues.

Of note for this clone: A much bigger clone sits one base away, suggesting this may be a read error. V usage is TRBV7-6 and J usage is TRBJ2-3, with D maybe TRBD1 (6 bases). CDR3 size: 14 residues. Germline CDR1 and CDR2: SGHVS and FNYEAQ. The V gene lost 2 bases and the J gene lost 1 base, with 7 bases spanning the gap. The CDR3 loop reads CASSLRTGTDTQYF. Here the CDR3 DNA reads TGTGCCAGCAGCTTAAGGACAGGCACAGATACGCAGTATTTT.